This T cell receptor beta chain appears in the sequencing data of a study of blood T cell repertoires in COVID-19. The overall study: Samples representing acute and convalescent COVID-19 were sourced from the United States, Italy and Spain.

The CDR3 length is 15 residues. The germline V gene has CDR1 SGDLS and CDR2 YYNGEE. Trimming took 4 bases from V and 4 from J; bases not matched to a gene: 9. As originally analysed: Reference gene primer amplification gave nucleated cell count estimates. Clones were read by immunoSEQ multiplex PCR, and TCRdb kept only the in-frame ones, dropping some. For V, J and clone size, that table is used; D and trimming come from the DNA. The sample carries about 240,000 clones, 83% recorded once. Sample: peripheral blood. This receptor was identified in a human donor in a cohort sampled during active COVID-19. The chain uses TRBV9 and TRBJ2-7, with 9 bases identical to TRBD1. This CDR3 reads CASSLTGTGRYEQYF. The CDR3 DNA sequence: TGTGCCAGCAGCTTAACCGGGACAGGGAGGTACGAGCAGTACTTC. The variable domain in full, completed from reference TRBV9 and TRBJ2-7, reads DSGVTQTPKHLITATGQRVTLRCSPRSGDLSVYWYQQSLDQGLQFLIQYYNGEERAKGNILERFSAQQFPDLHSELNLSSLELGDSALYFCASSLTGTGRYEQYFGPGTRLTVT.